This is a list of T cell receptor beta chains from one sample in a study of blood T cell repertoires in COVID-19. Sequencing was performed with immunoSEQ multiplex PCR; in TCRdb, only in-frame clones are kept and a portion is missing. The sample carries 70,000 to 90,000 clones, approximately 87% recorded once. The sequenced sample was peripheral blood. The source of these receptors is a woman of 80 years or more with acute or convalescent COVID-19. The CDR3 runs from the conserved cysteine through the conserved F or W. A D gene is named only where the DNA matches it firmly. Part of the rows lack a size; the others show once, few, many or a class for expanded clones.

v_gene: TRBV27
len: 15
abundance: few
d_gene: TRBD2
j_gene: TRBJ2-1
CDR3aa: CASRRTSGRVNEQFF
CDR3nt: TGTGCCAGCAGGAGGACTAGCGGGAGGGTGAATGAGCAGTTCTTC

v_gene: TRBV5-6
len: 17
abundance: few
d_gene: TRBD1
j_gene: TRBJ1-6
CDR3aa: CASSLAPRQGRRSPLHF
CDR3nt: TGTGCCAGCAGCTTGGCTCCCCGACAGGGTAGGAGGTCACCCCTCCACTTT

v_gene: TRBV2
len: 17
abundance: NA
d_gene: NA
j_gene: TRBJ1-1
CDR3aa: CASSDMTVLSMNTEAFF
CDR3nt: TGTGCCAGCAGTGATATGACAGTCTTAAGCATGAACACTGAAGCTTTCTTT

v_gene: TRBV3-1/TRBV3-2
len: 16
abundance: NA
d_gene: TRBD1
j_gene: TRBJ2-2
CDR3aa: CASSQDRGLRTGELFF
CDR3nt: TGTGCCAGCAGCCAAGACAGGGGGCTTCGCACCGGGGAGCTGTTTTTT

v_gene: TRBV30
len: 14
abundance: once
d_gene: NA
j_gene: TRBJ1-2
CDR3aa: CACQNRGSNYGYTF
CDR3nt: TGTGCCTGCCAGAACCGGGGATCAAACTATGGCTACACCTTC

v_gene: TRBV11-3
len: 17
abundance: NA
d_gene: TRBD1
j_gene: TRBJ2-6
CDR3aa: CASSFGTGGRGANVLTF
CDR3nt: TGTGCCAGCAGCTTCGGGACAGGGGGACGTGGGGCCAACGTCCTGACTTTC

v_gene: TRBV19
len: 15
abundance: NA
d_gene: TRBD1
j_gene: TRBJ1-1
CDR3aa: CASSGRQGASTEAFF
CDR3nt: TGTGCCAGTAGTGGCCGACAGGGGGCAAGTACTGAAGCTTTCTTT

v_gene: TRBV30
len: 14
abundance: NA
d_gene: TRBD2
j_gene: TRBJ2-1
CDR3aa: CAWSVPGGFNEQFF
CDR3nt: TGTGCCTGGAGTGTACCGGGGGGTTTCAATGAGCAGTTCTTC

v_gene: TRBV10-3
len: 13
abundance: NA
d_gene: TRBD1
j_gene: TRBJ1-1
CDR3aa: CAIRGTENTEAFF
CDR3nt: TGTGCCATCAGAGGGACAGAGAACACTGAAGCTTTCTTT

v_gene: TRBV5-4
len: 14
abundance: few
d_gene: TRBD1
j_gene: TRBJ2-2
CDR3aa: CASSYRGNTGELFF
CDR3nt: TGTGCCAGCAGCTACAGGGGGAACACCGGGGAGCTGTTTTTT

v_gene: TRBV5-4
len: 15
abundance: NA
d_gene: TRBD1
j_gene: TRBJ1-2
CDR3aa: CASGPDTTGLYGYTF
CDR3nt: TGTGCCAGCGGCCCCGACACGACAGGGCTCTATGGCTACACCTTC

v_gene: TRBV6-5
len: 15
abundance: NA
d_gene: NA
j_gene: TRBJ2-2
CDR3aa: CASRMPKRNTGELFF
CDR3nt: TGTGCCAGCAGGATGCCCAAGAGGAACACCGGGGAGCTGTTTTTT

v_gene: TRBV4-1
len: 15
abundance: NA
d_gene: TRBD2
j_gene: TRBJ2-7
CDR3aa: CASSQGRLAAYEQYF
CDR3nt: TGCGCCAGCAGCCAAGGGCGACTAGCGGCCTACGAGCAGTACTTC

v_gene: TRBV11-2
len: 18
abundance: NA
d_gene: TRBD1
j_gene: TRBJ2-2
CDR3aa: CASSPKGDRGPYTGELFF
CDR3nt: TGTGCCAGCAGCCCAAAGGGAGACAGGGGGCCGTACACCGGGGAGCTGTTTTTT

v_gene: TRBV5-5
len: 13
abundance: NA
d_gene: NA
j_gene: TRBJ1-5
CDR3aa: CASSFWENQPQHF
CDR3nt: TGTGCCAGCAGCTTTTGGGAGAATCAGCCCCAGCATTTT

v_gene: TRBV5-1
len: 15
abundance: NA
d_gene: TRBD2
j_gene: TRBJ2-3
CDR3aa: CASSLSGRAPDTQYF
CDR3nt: TGCGCCAGCAGCTTAAGCGGGAGGGCCCCAGATACGCAGTATTTT

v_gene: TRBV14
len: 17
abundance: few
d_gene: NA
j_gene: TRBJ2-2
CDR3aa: CASSQELAAGNTGELFF
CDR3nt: TGTGCCAGCAGCCAAGAACTTGCGGCGGGGAACACCGGGGAGCTGTTTTTT

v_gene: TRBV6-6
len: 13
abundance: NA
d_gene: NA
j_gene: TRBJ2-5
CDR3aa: CASTSRRTETQYF
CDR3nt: TGTGCCAGCACCTCGCGGAGGACAGAGACCCAGTACTTC

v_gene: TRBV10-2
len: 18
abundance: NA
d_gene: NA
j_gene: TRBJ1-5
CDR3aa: CASSEPPGGGYSNQPQHF
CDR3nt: TGCGCCAGCAGTGAACCGCCCGGGGGGGGCTATAGCAATCAGCCCCAGCATTTT

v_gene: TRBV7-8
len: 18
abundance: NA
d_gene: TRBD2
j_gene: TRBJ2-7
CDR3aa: CASSLATTSGTRTYEQYF
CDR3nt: TGTGCCAGCAGCTTAGCGACGACTAGCGGGACCCGAACCTACGAGCAGTACTTC

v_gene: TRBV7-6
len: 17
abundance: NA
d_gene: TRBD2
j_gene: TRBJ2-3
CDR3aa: CASSPLGIAGGLDTQYF
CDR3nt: TGTGCCAGCAGCCCCCTGGGGATAGCGGGAGGCTTAGATACGCAGTATTTT

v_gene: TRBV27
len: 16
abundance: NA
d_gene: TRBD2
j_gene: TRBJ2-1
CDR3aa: CASSLPGLAEYNEQFF
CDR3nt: TGTGCCAGCAGTCTCCCGGGACTAGCGGAATACAATGAGCAGTTCTTC

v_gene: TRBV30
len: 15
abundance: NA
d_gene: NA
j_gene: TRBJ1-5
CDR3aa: CAWSVRGTGNQPQHF
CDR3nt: TGTGCCTGGAGTGTACGGGGTACGGGCAATCAGCCCCAGCATTTT

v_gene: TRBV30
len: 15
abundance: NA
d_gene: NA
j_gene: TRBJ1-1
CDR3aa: CAWRESGTLNTEAFF
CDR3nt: TGTGCCTGGAGGGAATCCGGGACACTGAACACTGAAGCTTTCTTT

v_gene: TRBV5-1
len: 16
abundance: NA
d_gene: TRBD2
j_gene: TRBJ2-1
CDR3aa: CASSLGRLAGNNEQFF
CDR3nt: TGCGCCAGCAGCTTGGGACGGCTAGCGGGAAACAATGAGCAGTTCTTC

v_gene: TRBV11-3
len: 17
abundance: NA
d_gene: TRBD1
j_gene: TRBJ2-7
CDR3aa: CASSLVRFGQEAYEQYF
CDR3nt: TGTGCCAGCAGCTTAGTTAGGTTTGGACAGGAAGCCTACGAGCAGTACTTC

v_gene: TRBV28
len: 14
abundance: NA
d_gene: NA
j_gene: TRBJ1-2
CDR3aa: CASSATEARGGYTF
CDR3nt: TGTGCCAGCAGTGCAACGGAGGCCCGCGGGGGCTACACCTTC

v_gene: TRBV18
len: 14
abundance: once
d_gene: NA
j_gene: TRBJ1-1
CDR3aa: CASSKTGIGTEAFF
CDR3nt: TGTGCCAGCTCGAAAACAGGGATTGGCACTGAAGCTTTCTTT

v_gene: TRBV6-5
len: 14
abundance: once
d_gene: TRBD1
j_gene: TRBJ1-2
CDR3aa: CASSLLGTGRGYTF
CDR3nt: TGTGCCAGCAGCCTACTTGGGACAGGTAGAGGCTACACCTTC

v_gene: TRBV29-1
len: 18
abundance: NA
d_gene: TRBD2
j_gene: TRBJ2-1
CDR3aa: CSVRTSGITWGRNNEQFF
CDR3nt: TGCAGCGTTCGGACTAGCGGGATCACGTGGGGCCGCAACAATGAGCAGTTCTTC

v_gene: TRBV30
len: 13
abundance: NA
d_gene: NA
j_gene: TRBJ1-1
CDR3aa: CAWTAGLNTEAFF
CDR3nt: TGTGCCTGGACCGCGGGGCTGAACACTGAAGCTTTCTTT

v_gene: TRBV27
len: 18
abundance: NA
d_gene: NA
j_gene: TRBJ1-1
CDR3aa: CASSLLPTRTDPRSEAFF
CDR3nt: TGTGCCAGCAGTTTGCTACCGACCAGGACAGACCCAAGGTCTGAAGCTTTCTTT

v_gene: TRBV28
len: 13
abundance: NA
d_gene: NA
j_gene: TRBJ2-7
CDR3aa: CASSFQGFYEQYF
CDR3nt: TGTGCCAGCAGTTTTCAGGGTTTCTACGAGCAGTACTTC

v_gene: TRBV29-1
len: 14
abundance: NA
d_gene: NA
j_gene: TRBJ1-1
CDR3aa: CSVDKGLRDTEAFF
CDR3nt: TGCAGCGTTGACAAGGGGCTAAGGGACACTGAAGCTTTCTTT

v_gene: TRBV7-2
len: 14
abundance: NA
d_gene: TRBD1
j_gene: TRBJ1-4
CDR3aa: CASSTRQGNEKLFF
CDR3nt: TGTGCCAGCAGCACCCGACAGGGAAATGAAAAACTGTTTTTT

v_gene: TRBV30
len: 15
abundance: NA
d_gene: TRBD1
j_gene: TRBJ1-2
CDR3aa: CAWKDRGPLSYGYTF
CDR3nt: TGTGCCTGGAAAGACAGGGGGCCCCTCTCCTATGGCTACACCTTC

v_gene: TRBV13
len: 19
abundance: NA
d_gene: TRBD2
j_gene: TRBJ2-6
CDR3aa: CASSLKRLAGFSGANVLTF
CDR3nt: TGTGCCAGCAGCTTGAAGCGACTAGCGGGATTCTCTGGGGCCAACGTCCTGACTTTC

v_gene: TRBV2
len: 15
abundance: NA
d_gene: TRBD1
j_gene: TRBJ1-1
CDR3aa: CASRPLGQTNTEAFF
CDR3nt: TGTGCCAGCCGACCGCTGGGACAGACGAACACTGAAGCTTTCTTT

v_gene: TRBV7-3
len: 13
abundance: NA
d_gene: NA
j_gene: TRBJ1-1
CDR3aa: CASSGTGGLEAFF
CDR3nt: TGTGCCAGCAGTGGAACTGGGGGCTTGGAAGCTTTCTTT

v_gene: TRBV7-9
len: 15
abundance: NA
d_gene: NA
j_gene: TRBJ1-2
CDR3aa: CASSTSGTPYRGYTF
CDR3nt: TGTGCCAGCAGCACGTCCGGGACACCATACCGCGGCTACACCTTC

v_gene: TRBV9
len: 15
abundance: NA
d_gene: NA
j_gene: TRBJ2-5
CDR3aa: CASSVGTSQQETQYF
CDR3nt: TGTGCCAGCAGCGTTGGGACATCTCAACAGGAGACCCAGTACTTC

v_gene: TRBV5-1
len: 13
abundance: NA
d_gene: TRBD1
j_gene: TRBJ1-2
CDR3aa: CASSNGQEYGYTF
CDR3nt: TGCGCCAGCAGCAACGGACAGGAATATGGCTACACCTTC

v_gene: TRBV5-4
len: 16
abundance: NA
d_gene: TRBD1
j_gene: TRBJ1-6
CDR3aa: CASSLDGTGRGSPLHF
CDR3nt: TGTGCCAGCAGCTTGGACGGGACAGGGCGAGGTTCACCCCTCCACTTT

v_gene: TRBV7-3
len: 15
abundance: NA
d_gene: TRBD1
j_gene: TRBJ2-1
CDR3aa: CASRRNTGTGNEQFF
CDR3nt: TGTGCCAGCAGACGAAATACCGGGACAGGGAATGAGCAGTTCTTC

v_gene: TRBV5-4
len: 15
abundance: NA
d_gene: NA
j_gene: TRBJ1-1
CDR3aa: CASSAGVNRNTEAFF
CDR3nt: TGTGCCAGCAGCGCGGGGGTTAATAGGAACACTGAAGCTTTCTTT

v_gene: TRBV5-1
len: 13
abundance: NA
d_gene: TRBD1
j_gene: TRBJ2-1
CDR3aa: CASGGQGYNEQFF
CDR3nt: TGCGCTAGCGGAGGACAGGGGTACAATGAGCAGTTCTTC

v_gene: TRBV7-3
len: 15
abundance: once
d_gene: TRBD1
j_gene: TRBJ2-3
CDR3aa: CASSLMGQGLDTQYF
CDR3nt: TGTGCCAGCAGCTTAATGGGACAGGGGTTGGATACGCAGTATTTT

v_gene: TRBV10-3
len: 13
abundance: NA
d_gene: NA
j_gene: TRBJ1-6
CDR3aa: CAISESENSPLHF
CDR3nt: TGTGCCATCAGTGAGTCTGAGAATTCACCCCTCCACTTT

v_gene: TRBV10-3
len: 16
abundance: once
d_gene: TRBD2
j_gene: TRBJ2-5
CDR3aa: CAISEHRAGGEETQYF
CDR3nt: TGTGCCATCAGTGAGCATCGAGCGGGAGGGGAGGAGACCCAGTACTTC

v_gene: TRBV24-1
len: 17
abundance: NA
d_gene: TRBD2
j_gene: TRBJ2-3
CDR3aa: CATSGHFSGRGTDTQYF
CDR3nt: TGTGCCACCAGTGGTCACTTTAGCGGGAGAGGAACAGATACGCAGTATTTT

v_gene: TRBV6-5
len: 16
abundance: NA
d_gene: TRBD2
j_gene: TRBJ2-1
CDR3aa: CASSYSSSGSINEQFF
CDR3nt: TGTGCCAGCAGTTACTCGTCTAGCGGGAGTATTAATGAGCAGTTCTTC

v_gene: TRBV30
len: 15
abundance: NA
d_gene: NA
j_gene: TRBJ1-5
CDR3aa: CAWSGHRDSNQPQHF
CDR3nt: TGTGCCTGGAGCGGACACAGGGATAGCAATCAGCCCCAGCATTTT